These 20 T cell receptor beta chains came from one sample sequenced in a study of blood T cell repertoires in COVID-19. Clones were sequenced by immunoSEQ multiplex PCR, and TCRdb holds only the in-frame ones, with some missing. The data show a few hundred thousand clones, with around 90% seen just once and about 2.3% held by the top ten. Sequencing was done on a sample of peripheral blood. The receptor set was obtained from a young man with active or convalescent COVID-19.

Only one count was recorded for this clone. The V and J genes are TRBV6-5 and TRBJ1-4; 8 nucleotides align to TRBD1. The CDR3 contains 15 residues. Germline trimming cut 6 bases from V and 2 bases from J; bases unmatched to any gene: 5. Germline V gene sequence: CDR1 MNHEY, CDR2 SVGAGI. The DNA for the CDR3 is TGTGCCAGCAGGAATCGACAGGGGACTAATGAAAAACTGTTTTTT. This encodes CASRNRQGTNEKLFF.

This clone was counted at least ten times. Other DNA sequences from this sample encode an identical CDR3 as well. The chain uses TRBV29-1 and TRBJ2-1, with 9 bases identical to TRBD2. Per the germline V gene, CDR1 is SQVTM and CDR2 is ANQGSEA. This CDR3 is built from 13 residues. The J segment lost 7 bases and the V segment lost 7 bases, leaving 8 bases of the junction unmatched. The CDR3 DNA follows: TGCAGCGCCCCGGGCGGGGGGGCTAATGAGCAGTTCTTC. It yields the protein CSAPGGGANEQFF.

The rearrangement joins TRBV29-1 to TRBJ2-3, with 10 positions matching TRBD1. The CDR3 contains 19 residues. Per germline, CDR1 SQVTM and CDR2 ANQGSEA. The trim removed 2 bases at V and 5 bases at J, leaving 19 bases unmatched. The CDR3 spells CSVEIRDVRRQGAEDTQYF. CDR3 DNA: TGCAGCGTTGAAATTCGTGATGTCCGTAGACAGGGGGCGGAAGATACGCAGTATTTT.

The chain couples TRBV7-6 to TRBJ2-7; 7 bases are a match to TRBD1. The CDR3 loop spans 16 amino acids. Germline loops: CDR1 SGHVS, CDR2 FNYEAQ. Trimming removed 2 bases from V and 1 base from J; junction bases left unmatched: 8. The CDR3 sequence is CASSLTPGQTSYEQYF. CDR3 DNA: TGTGCCAGCAGCTTAACTCCGGGACAGACTTCCTACGAGCAGTACTTC.

This chain joins TRBV4-1 and TRBJ2-3, with no clear D. This CDR3 comprises 16 residues. CDR1 and CDR2 from the germline V gene are MGHRA and YSYEKL. Deletions cut 5 bases from V and 2 bases from J, with 17 bases between. CDR3 amino acids: CASSDNRVLLTDTQYF. CDR3 DNA: TGCGCCAGCAGCGATAATAGAGTACTTCTCACAGATACGCAGTATTTT.

This chain joins TRBV7-6 and TRBJ1-5; D is perhaps TRBD1 (5 bases). Germline V CDR1 and CDR2: SGHVS, FNYEAQ. This CDR3 comprises 16 residues. The V end was cut by 1 base, the J end by 4 bases, with 14 bases between. The CDR3 nucleotides are TGTGCCAGCAGCTTAGAAGCGGGACGGATGAATCAGCCCCAGCATTTT. It is translated as CASSLEAGRMNQPQHF.

The chain couples TRBV19 to TRBJ1-2, with 8 nucleotides matching TRBD1. The J segment lost 8 bases and the V segment lost 3 bases, leaving 11 bases of the junction unmatched. This CDR3 spans 15 amino acids. Looked up from germline, CDR1 is LNHDA and CDR2 is SQIVND (reference sequence). CDR3 DNA: TGTGCCAGTAGTATGGAGACCCAGGGGGCTAGGGGCTACACCTTC. It encodes CASSMETQGARGYTF.

The gene calls are TRBV6-5 and TRBJ2-2; D gene unclear. CDR3 length: 12 amino acids. Looked up from germline, CDR1 is MNHEY and CDR2 is SVGAGI. The V and J ends lost 6 bases and 6 bases respectively, with 8 bases between them. The CDR3 sequence: CASSPSAGELFF. The CDR3 bases are TGTGCCAGCAGCCCGTCAGCCGGGGAGCTGTTTTTT.

The rearrangement uses TRBV4-3 and TRBJ2-3; 8 bases map to TRBD2. Germline V gene sequence: CDR1 LGHNA, CDR2 YSLEER. CDR3 length equals 16 residues. The V segment lost 4 bases and the J segment 6 bases; nucleotides outside the gene matches: 12. CDR3: CASSPSGAGGVDTQYF. The CDR3 nucleotides are TGCGCCAGCAGCCCCTCAGGGGCGGGGGGAGTTGATACGCAGTATTTT.

The rearrangement links TRBV6-1 to TRBJ2-3; D perhaps matches TRBD2 (5 bases). The germline CDR1 and CDR2 sequences are MNHNS and SASEGT. Deletions cut 6 bases from V and 0 bases from J, with 10 bases between. This CDR3 is built from 14 residues. The CDR3 here is CASSPGSSTDTQYF. The CDR3 DNA sequence: TGTGCCAGCAGCCCGGGATCTAGCACAGATACGCAGTATTTT.

The chain carries TRBV28 and TRBJ1-5, with 8 bases fitting TRBD1. This CDR3 has 13 amino acids. V lost 6 bases and J lost 6; bases outside the gene matches: 4. The germline V gene encodes CDR1 MDHEN and CDR2 SYDVKM. CDR3 sequence (DNA): TGTGCCAGCAGGGCAGGGGGCTTTCAGCCCCAGCATTTT. Translating gives CASRAGGFQPQHF.

The chain combines TRBV4-2 with TRBJ2-7; unclear D gene. CDR1 and CDR2 from the germline V gene are LGHNA and YNFKEQ. This CDR3 has 13 amino acids. The germline V and J ends were trimmed by 1 base and 0 bases, with 4 bases remaining between them. The CDR3 loop is CASSQGASYEQYF. For the CDR3, the DNA is TGTGCCAGCAGCCAAGGCGCCTCCTACGAGCAGTACTTC.

The chain carries TRBV2 and TRBJ2-7; D call uncertain. V was shortened by 8 bases and J by 0 bases, with 14 bases between the two germline ends. Germline V gene sequence: CDR1 SNHLY, CDR2 FYNNEI. The CDR3 is 14 residues long. This CDR3 reads CASRPLYGSYEQYF. The CDR3 bases are TGTGCCAGCCGCCCCTTATACGGCTCCTACGAGCAGTACTTC.

This clone was counted a single time. The chain recombines TRBV5-1 with TRBJ2-7; D might be TRBD1 (7 bases). From germline, CDR1 is SGHRS and CDR2 YFSETQ. This CDR3 contains 15 residues. V dropped 1 base and J dropped 1 base, with 12 bases sitting between them. The CDR3 nucleotides are TGCGCCAGCAGCTTGTATCAGGGGGGTTCCTACGAGCAGTACTTC. Its translation: CASSLYQGGSYEQYF.

The CDR3 protein is CASSLLGYGYTF. As DNA, the CDR3 is TGTGCCAGCAGCTTACTAGGCTATGGCTACACCTTC. This chain links TRBV13 with TRBJ1-2; D remains unclear. Germline V lookup: CDR1 PRHDT, CDR2 FYEKMQ (reference sequence). Trimming stripped 2 bases from V and 4 bases from J, with 5 bases between. The CDR3 has 12 amino acids.

The chain links TRBV5-4 to TRBJ2-5; 11 bases align to TRBD1. V shed 2 bases and J 5 bases; nucleotides not matched to a gene: 2. This CDR3 has 14 residues. Germline V gene lookup returns CDR1 SGHNT and CDR2 YYREEE (reference sequence). The CDR3 DNA is TGTGCCAGCAGCTTCTGGACAGGGGGCGAGACCCAGTACTTC. Its protein product is CASSFWTGGETQYF.

The V and J genes are TRBV7-6 and TRBJ2-2; the match to TRBD2 covers 9 bases. The V gene's germline CDR1 is SGHVS and CDR2 FNYEAQ. V trimming: 2 bases; J trimming: 6 bases; junction bases outside the gene matches: 7. CDR3 length: 16 amino acids. In DNA form, the CDR3 reads TGTGCCAGCAGCTTATATAGCGGACTAGCGTCCGGGGAGCTGTTTTTT. It translates to CASSLYSGLASGELFF. Together with reference TRBV7-6 and TRBJ2-2, the CDR3 gives the full variable domain: GAGVSQSPRYKVTKRGQDVALRCDPISGHVSLYWYRQALGQGPEFLTYFNYEAQQDKSGLPNDRFSAERPEGSISTLTIQRTEQRDSAMYRCASSLYSGLASGELFFGEGSRLTVL.

DNA of the CDR3: TGTGCCAGCAGCTTTTACGAGGACACTGAAGCTTTCTTT. Translated, it gives CASSFYEDTEAFF. The chain links TRBV5-5 to TRBJ1-1; no reliable D call. V was cut by 2 bases and J by 3 bases, with 8 bases left in between. This CDR3 is 13 amino acids long. Germline values: CDR1 SGHKS, CDR2 YYEKEE (reference sequence).

The chain employs TRBV19 and TRBJ1-5; D is possibly TRBD1 (5 bases). The CDR3 covers 14 residues. The V end was cut by 7 bases, the J end by 3 bases, with 13 bases between. Germline V gene lookup returns CDR1 LNHDA and CDR2 SQIVND (reference sequence). The CDR3 DNA reads TGTGCCAGTATGGGCAAGGGGATCAATCAGCCCCAGCATTTT. Translated: CASMGKGINQPQHF.

The rearrangement joins TRBV4-1 to TRBJ2-5; possibly TRBD1 for D (5 bases). Germline CDR1 MGHRA, CDR2 YSYEKL. V lost 1 base and J lost 3, with 12 bases in between. The CDR3 length is 15 residues. The CDR3 loop reads CASSQVQGAEETQYF. The CDR3 nucleotides read TGCGCCAGCAGCCAAGTCCAAGGGGCAGAAGAGACCCAGTACTTC.